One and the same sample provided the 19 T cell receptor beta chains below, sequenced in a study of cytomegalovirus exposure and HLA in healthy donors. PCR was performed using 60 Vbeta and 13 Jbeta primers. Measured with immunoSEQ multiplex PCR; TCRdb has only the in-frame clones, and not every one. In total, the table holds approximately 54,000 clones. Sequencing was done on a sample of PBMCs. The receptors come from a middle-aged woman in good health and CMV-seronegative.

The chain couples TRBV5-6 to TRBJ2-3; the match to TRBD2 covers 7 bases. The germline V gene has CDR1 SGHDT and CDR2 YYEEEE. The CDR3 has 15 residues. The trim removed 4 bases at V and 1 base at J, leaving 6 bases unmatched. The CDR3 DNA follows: TGTGCCAGCAGCCCTTTGGCGGGGGGCACAGATACGCAGTATTTT. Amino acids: CASSPLAGGTDTQYF.

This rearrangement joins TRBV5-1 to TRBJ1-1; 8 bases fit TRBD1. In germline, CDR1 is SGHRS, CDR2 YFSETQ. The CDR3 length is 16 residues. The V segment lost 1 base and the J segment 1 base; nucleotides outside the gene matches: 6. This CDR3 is CASSLYTGQGNTEAFF. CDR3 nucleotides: TGCGCCAGCAGCTTGTATACCGGACAGGGGAACACTGAAGCTTTCTTT.

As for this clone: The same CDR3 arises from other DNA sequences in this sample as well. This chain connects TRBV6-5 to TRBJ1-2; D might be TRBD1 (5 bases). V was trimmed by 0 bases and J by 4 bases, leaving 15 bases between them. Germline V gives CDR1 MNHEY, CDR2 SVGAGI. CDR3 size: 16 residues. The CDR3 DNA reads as TGTGCCAGCAGTTACTCGGCCTCAGGGAATAGCTATGGCTACACCTTC. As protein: CASSYSASGNSYGYTF.

The CDR3 loop is CAISESGTENSPLHF. The CDR3 DNA is TGTGCCATCAGTGAGTCGGGGACAGAAAATTCACCCCTCCACTTT. This rearrangement joins TRBV10-3 to TRBJ1-6; 7 nucleotides match TRBD1. CDR3 length equals 15 residues. J lost 7 bases, V lost 0 bases, and 3 bases had no gene match. Germline V gene lookup returns CDR1 ENHRY and CDR2 SYGVKD.

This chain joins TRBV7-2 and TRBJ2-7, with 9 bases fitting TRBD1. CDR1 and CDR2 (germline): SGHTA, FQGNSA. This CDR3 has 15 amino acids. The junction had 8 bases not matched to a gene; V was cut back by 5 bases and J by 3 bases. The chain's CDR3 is CASSPRGQGSYEQYF. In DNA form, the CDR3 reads TGTGCCAGCAGCCCACGGGGACAGGGAAGCTACGAGCAGTACTTC.

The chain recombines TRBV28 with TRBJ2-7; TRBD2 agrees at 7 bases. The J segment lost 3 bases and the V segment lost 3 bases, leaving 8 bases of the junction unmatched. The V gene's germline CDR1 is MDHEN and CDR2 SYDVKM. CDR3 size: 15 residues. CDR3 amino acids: CASSLVSGVLYEQYF. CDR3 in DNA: TGTGCCAGCAGTTTGGTGAGCGGGGTCCTCTACGAGCAGTACTTC.

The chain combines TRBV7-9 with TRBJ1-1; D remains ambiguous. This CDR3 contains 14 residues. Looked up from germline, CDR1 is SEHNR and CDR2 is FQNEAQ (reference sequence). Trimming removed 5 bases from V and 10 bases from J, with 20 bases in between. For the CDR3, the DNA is TGTGCCAGCAGCCCTAGGCGTGAGGGAATAGGAGCTTTCTTT. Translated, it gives CASSPRREGIGAFF.

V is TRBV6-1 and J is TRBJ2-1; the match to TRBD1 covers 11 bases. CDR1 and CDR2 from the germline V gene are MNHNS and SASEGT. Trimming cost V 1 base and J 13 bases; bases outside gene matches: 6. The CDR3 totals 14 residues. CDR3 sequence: CASSEGRDRGTQFF. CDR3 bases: TGTGCCAGCAGTGAAGGCCGGGACAGGGGGACTCAGTTCTTC.

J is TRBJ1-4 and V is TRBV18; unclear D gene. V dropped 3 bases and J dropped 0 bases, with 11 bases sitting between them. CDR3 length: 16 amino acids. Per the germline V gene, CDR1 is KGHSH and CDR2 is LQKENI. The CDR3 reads CASSPLETATNEKLFF. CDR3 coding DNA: TGTGCCAGCTCACCGCTCGAAACAGCAACTAATGAAAAACTGTTTTTT.

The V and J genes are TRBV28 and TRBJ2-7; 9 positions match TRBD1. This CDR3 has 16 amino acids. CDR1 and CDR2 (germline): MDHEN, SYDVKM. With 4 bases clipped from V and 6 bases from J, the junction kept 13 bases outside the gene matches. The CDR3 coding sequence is TGTGCCAGCAGTTCATATGGGGACAGGGTAGAGGGCGAGCAGTACTTC. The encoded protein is CASSSYGDRVEGEQYF. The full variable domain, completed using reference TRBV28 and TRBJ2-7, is DVKVTQSSRYLVKRTGEKVFLECVQDMDHENMFWYRQDPGLGLRLIYFSYDVKMKEKGDIPEGYSVSREKKERFSLILESASTNQTSMYLCASSSYGDRVEGEQYFGPGTRLTVT.

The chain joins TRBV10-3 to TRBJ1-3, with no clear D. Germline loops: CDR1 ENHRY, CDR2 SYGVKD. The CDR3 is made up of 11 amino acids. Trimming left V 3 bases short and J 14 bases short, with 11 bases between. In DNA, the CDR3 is TGTGCCATCAGTGATGGCGGTATCGTATATTTT. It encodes CAISDGGIVYF.

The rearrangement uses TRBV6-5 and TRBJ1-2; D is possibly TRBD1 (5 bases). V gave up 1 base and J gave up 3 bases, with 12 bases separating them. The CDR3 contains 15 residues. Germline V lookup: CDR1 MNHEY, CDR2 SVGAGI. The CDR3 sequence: CASSYLQGSDYGYTF. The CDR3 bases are TGTGCCAGCAGTTACTTGCAGGGCTCCGACTATGGCTACACCTTC.

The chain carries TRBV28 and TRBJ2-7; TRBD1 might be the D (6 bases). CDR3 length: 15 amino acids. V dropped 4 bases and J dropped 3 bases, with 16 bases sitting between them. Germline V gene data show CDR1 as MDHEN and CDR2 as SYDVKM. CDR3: CASSSPPQGYYEQYF. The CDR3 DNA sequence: TGTGCCAGCAGTTCGCCCCCACAGGGTTACTACGAGCAGTACTTC.

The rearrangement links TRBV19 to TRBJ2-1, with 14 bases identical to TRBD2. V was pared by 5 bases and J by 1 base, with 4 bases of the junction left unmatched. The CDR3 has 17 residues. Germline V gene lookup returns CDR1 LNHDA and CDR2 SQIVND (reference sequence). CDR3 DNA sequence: TGTGCCAGTAGTCACCGACTAGCGGGGGGGTCCTACAATGAGCAGTTCTTC. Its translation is CASSHRLAGGSYNEQFF.

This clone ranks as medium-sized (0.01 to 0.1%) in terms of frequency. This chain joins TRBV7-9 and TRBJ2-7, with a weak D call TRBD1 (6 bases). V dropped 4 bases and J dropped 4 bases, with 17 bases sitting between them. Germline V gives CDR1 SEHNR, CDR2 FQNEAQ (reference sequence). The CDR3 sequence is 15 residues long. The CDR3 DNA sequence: TGTGCCAGCAGCTCAGTTGCCTCAGGGGTTTACGAGCAGTACTTC. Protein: CASSSVASGVYEQYF.

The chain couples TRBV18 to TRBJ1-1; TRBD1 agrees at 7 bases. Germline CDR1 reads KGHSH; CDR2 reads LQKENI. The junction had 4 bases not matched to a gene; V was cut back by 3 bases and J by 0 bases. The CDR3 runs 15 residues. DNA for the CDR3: TGTGCCAGCTCACCGGACAGGACGATGAACACTGAAGCTTTCTTT. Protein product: CASSPDRTMNTEAFF.

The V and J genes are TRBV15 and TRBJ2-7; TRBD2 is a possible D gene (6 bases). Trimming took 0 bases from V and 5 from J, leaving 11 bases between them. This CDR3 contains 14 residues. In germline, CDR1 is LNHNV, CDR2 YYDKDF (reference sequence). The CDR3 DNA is TGTGCCACCAGCAGAGATCCGGGGGACGACGAGCAGTACTTC. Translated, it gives CATSRDPGDDEQYF.

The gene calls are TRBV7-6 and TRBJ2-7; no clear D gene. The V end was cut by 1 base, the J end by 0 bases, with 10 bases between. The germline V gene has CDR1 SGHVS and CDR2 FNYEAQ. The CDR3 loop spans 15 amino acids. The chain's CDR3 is CASSLVAAVSYEQYF. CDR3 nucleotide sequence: TGTGCCAGCAGCTTAGTTGCTGCAGTCTCCTACGAGCAGTACTTC.

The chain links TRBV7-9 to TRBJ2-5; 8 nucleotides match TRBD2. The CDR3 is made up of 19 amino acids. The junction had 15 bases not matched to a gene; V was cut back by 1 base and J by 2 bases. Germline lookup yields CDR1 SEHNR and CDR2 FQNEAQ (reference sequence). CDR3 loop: CASSLGRTLRGEKQETQYF. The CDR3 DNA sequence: TGTGCCAGCAGCTTAGGGAGGACCTTGCGGGGGGAGAAACAAGAGACCCAGTACTTC.